This T cell receptor beta chain was obtained from a study of regulatory T cells in long-lasting Graves disease. The time point was: newly diagnosed GD, antithyroid drugs for less than 3 months. Isolated PBMC RNA provided the starting material for the TCR library. Study-wide points: TCR diversity was lower in persistent Graves' patients than in newly diagnosed ones. Among samples with persistent disease, TRBV28, TRBJ1-2 and TRBJ2-5 were favored.

V lost 0 bases and J lost 4, with 3 bases in between. Looked up from germline, CDR1 is LNHNV and CDR2 is YYDKDF (reference sequence). The CDR3 spans 13 residues. According to the study, TCR beta libraries were built with iRepertoire HTBI primers and CDR3-region Arm-PCR. Via MiXCR, TCRdb re-called the multiplex PCR reads, giving one row per CDR3 protein. Among roughly 400,000 distinct CDR3 sequences listed, about 15% were seen once. This clonotype showed up just a few times. No antigen is known for it. This sample was also put to use in a study of T cells in Graves' hyperthyroidism and ophthalmopathy.

This TCR came from a woman aged 40 to 50 with Graves disease. Sequences were derived from peripheral blood mononuclear cells (PBMCs), sampled at new diagnosis, from a patient treated with antithyroid drugs. The genes are TRBV15 and TRBJ2-2, with D unclear. The CDR3 region has the DNA TGTGCCACCAGCAGAGATATCACCGGGGAGCTGTTTTTT. Translating it yields CATSRDITGELFF.